Listed below are T cell receptor beta chains from one sample, sequenced in a study of cytomegalovirus exposure and HLA in healthy donors. Sequencing used immunoSEQ multiplex PCR; TCRdb keeps in-frame clones, though not all of them. This table holds more than 85,000 clones, over 8% found once. Material: PBMCs. These receptors originate from a man between 45 and 60 years old in good health and CMV-seropositive. Both conserved end residues are trimmed from each CDR3. A D gene is named only where the DNA matches it firmly.

cdr3_aa	d_call	v_call	j_call
ASSNHCRQAISYEQY	NA	TRBV21-1	TRBJ2-7
ASKRQGQYEQY	TRBD1	TRBV5-5	TRBJ2-7
ASSAGQGTDTQY	TRBD1	TRBV5-4	TRBJ2-3
ASSPREVSGANVLT	NA	TRBV7-9	TRBJ2-6
ASSPQGGLPHLEAF	TRBD1	TRBV28	TRBJ1-1
AWRETANTEAF	NA	TRBV30	TRBJ1-1
ASSPAGTDSYNEQF	TRBD1	TRBV4-1	TRBJ2-1
ASSTTGARNYGYT	TRBD1	TRBV19	TRBJ1-2
ANKDRERDPLIRNTEAF	TRBD1	TRBV6-4	TRBJ1-1
ASSPRPGGNTGELF	TRBD1	TRBV7-3	TRBJ2-2
ASSRGQTNTEAF	NA	TRBV4-1	TRBJ1-1
AISTTTGTYEQY	NA	TRBV10-3	TRBJ2-7
ASSLASYSNQPQH	NA	TRBV5-8	TRBJ1-5
ASSATWDRETEAQY	TRBD1	TRBV28	TRBJ2-5
ASSEAEYGYT	NA	TRBV6-1	TRBJ1-2
ASSQVTGGGQGEQY	TRBD1	TRBV4-1	TRBJ2-7
ASSLATATNEQY	NA	TRBV5-6	TRBJ2-7
ASSRTGRNIQY	TRBD1	TRBV28	TRBJ2-4
AWSVAGVTSYEQY	TRBD2	TRBV30	TRBJ2-7
ASRGSGSQETQY	TRBD2	TRBV28	TRBJ2-5
ASSLLKRTQETQY	NA	TRBV7-2	TRBJ2-5
ASSPSSRDNTEAS	NA	TRBV18	TRBJ1-1
ASSESGLAGQDTQY	TRBD2	TRBV10-1	TRBJ2-3
ASSLGLRQPQH	NA	TRBV21-1	TRBJ1-5
ASSEHKRSSGNTIY	NA	TRBV25-1	TRBJ1-3
ASSYSIGTEAF	NA	TRBV6-6	TRBJ1-1
ASSTLGQGNTEAF	TRBD1	TRBV19	TRBJ1-1
ASIQIPGNTIY	NA	TRBV6-1	TRBJ1-3